These 11 T cell receptor beta chains originate from one sample sequenced in a study of T cells in tumors after PD-1 blockade. Data came from immunoSEQ multiplex PCR; TCRdb stores just in-frame clones and leaves some out. The sample lists 4,000 or so clones; approximately 68% were seen once. This specimen was tumor tissue, taken before anti-PD-1 treatment. Receptors were obtained from a human donor with basal cell carcinoma.

This clone is large by share. The J gene is TRBJ2-7, the V gene TRBV12-2; no check of the table's D call, TRBD1, against the DNA was made. TRBV12-2 is termed a pseudogene. This CDR3 comprises 14 residues. This chain's CDR3 is CASRNGTDSYEQYF. CDR3 coding DNA: TGTGCAAGTCGCAATGGGACAGACTCCTACGAGCAGTACTTC.

The rearrangement uses TRBV7-6 and TRBJ1-1; no clear D gene. The V gene's germline CDR1 is SGHVS and CDR2 FNYEAQ. The ends were cut back, 2 bases at V and 5 bases at J, with 9 bases in the middle. CDR3 length equals 13 residues. In DNA form, the CDR3 reads TGTGCCAGCAGCTTATCAGCGGGGACTGAAGCTTTCTTT. Translation: CASSLSAGTEAFF.

J is TRBJ1-6 and V is TRBV6-5; unclear D gene. The CDR3 sequence is 15 residues long. Trimming cost V 10 bases and J 0 bases, with 13 bases left between them. Germline CDR1 and CDR2: MNHEY and SVGAGI. CDR3 DNA: TGTGCCATCAGACCGGCCCGCTCCTATAATTCACCCCTCCACTTT. Translated: CAIRPARSYNSPLHF.

This clone showed up just a few times. This chain links TRBV29-1 with TRBJ2-1; 11 bases map to TRBD2. Germline CDR1 reads SQVTM; CDR2 reads ANQGSEA. The CDR3 spans 14 residues. Unmatched junction bases numbered 5, after V lost 7 bases and J lost 3 bases. CDR3 in amino acids: CSGTSGSLYNEQFF. For the CDR3, the DNA is TGCAGCGGTACTAGCGGGAGTCTCTACAATGAGCAGTTCTTC.

The CDR3 here is CASSLDGYQPQHF. In DNA, the CDR3 is TGTGCCAGCAGCTTAGACGGTTATCAGCCCCAGCATTTT. The V call is TRBV7-9, the J call TRBJ1-5, with D hard to call. Trimming took 1 base from V and 5 from J, leaving 6 bases between them. This CDR3 has 13 residues. Germline V gene sequence: CDR1 SEHNR, CDR2 FQNEAQ (reference sequence).

A few counts support this clone. This rearrangement joins TRBV30 to TRBJ1-1; unclear D gene. The CDR3 has 11 amino acids. The V end lost 4 bases, the J end lost 8 bases, and 11 bases lay between the germline ends. The germline V gene encodes CDR1 GTSNPN and CDR2 SVGIG (reference sequence). DNA of the CDR3: TGTGCCTGGATGGGCTCCGGAGAAGCTTTCTTT. This translates into CAWMGSGEAFF.

The chain employs TRBV7-2 and TRBJ1-5; possibly TRBD1 for D (5 bases). V was clipped by 1 base and J by 4 bases, with 11 bases between them. The CDR3 is made up of 15 amino acids. The germline V gene has CDR1 SGHTA and CDR2 FQGNSA. CDR3 bases: TGTGCCAGCAGCTTAGTAACAGGTTCTAATCAGCCCCAGCATTTT. Translated, it gives CASSLVTGSNQPQHF.

There are a few counts of this clone. The chain's CDR3 is CASSKGLAGGQFTQYF. The CDR3 DNA reads TGTGCCAGCAGTAAAGGACTAGCGGGGGGGCAGTTCACGCAGTATTTT. The chain combines TRBV6-1 with TRBJ2-3; 15 positions match TRBD2. Germline lookup yields CDR1 MNHNS and CDR2 SASEGT. The J segment lost 9 bases and the V segment lost 5 bases, leaving 9 bases of the junction unmatched. The CDR3 covers 16 residues.

This clone was counted a single time. The chain has TRBV28 and TRBJ2-7, with 7 bases lining up with TRBD1. V was pared by 6 bases and J by 2 bases, with 7 bases of the junction left unmatched. The length of the CDR3 is 14 residues. Germline V CDR1 and CDR2: MDHEN, SYDVKM. The CDR3 here is CASSLGGSAYEQYF. CDR3 bases: TGTGCCAGCAGCCTAGGGGGCTCCGCCTACGAGCAGTACTTC.

This clone has only a few counts. J is TRBJ2-1 and V is TRBV29-1, with 10 nucleotides matching TRBD2. CDR1 and CDR2 from the germline V gene are SQVTM and ANQGSEA. After removal of 6 bases from V and 2 bases from J, the junction contained 4 bases not matched to a gene. This CDR3 contains 14 residues. The CDR3 DNA follows: TGCAGCGTCCTCAGCGGGGGGGCCTACAATGAGCAGTTCTTC. Translating it yields CSVLSGGAYNEQFF.

The chain couples TRBV6-4 to TRBJ1-5; a possible D gene is TRBD1 (6 bases). Germline assignment: CDR1 MRHNA and CDR2 SNTAGT. V was clipped by 2 bases and J by 0 bases, with 11 bases between them. The CDR3 runs to 16 residues. CDR3 region: CASSDTWDISNQPQHF. CDR3 nucleotides: TGTGCCAGCAGTGACACCTGGGACATTAGCAATCAGCCCCAGCATTTT.